This T cell receptor beta chain was retrieved from a study of shared clonotypes between healthy human individuals. General observations from the study: Larger richness was generally estimated for naive than memory subsets.

Comment on this clone: Antigen: not known.

CD8 cells classed as naive were CD45RO-negative and positively selected for CCR7, excluding terminally differentiated effector memory CD45RA+ cells. The V gene end was trimmed by 3 bases and the J gene end by 2 bases; junction bases not matched to a gene: 4. CDR3 length: 15 residues. Germline CDR1 is SGDLS and CDR2 is YYNGEE. The repertoire was sequenced with immunoSEQ multiplex PCR; TCRdb's copy has only in-frame clones and lacks some. This sample yields about 650,000 clones, of which about 95% are seen a single time; 0.11% belongs to the top ten. This chain links TRBV9 with TRBJ2-1, with TRBD1 matching over 8 bases. The sequence came from a woman aged 25 to 39 in good health. Sequenced: naive CD8+ T cells sorted from blood. The CDR3 DNA reads TGTGCCAGCAGCGCCTCCAGGGGGCCCTACAATGAGCAGTTCTTC. Translated: CASSASRGPYNEQFF.